The present T cell receptor (beta chain) was sequenced within a study of blood T cell repertoires in COVID-19. Study information: T cells, B-cell-depleted T cells, or PBMCs supplied cDNA or gDNA.

TCRdb's copy holds only in-frame clones and misses some; the assay was immunoSEQ multiplex PCR. The sample lists 75,000 to 100,000 clones; 80% to 90% were seen once. CDR1 and CDR2 from the germline V gene are LGHNA and YSLEER. The junction had 8 bases not matched to a gene; V was cut back by 1 base and J by 3 bases. The CDR3 has 17 residues. The sample was peripheral blood. The source is a man aged 80 or over with acute or convalescent COVID-19. This chain connects TRBV4-3 to TRBJ2-3; 9 nucleotides align to TRBD1. CDR3 DNA sequence: TGCGCCAGCAGCCAAGGGACAGGGGTACCTGGAACAGATACGCAGTATTTT. Protein sequence: CASSQGTGVPGTDTQYF.